What follows are 16 T cell receptor beta chains derived from one specimen sequenced in a study of blood T cell repertoires in COVID-19. TCRdb's copy holds only in-frame clones and misses some; the assay was immunoSEQ multiplex PCR. The sample includes under 200,000 clones, around 84% seen only once; the top ten take more than 12%. The sequencing input was peripheral blood. Receptors were obtained from a woman aged 70-85 years with COVID-19, enrolled during active disease.

The chain carries TRBV5-1 and TRBJ2-1; 8 positions agree with TRBD1. This CDR3 has 14 residues. Losses at the gene ends were 4 bases for V and 4 bases for J; bases not matched to a gene: 4. CDR1 and CDR2 (germline): SGHRS, YFSETQ. CDR3 amino acids: CASSEDRGYNEQFF. Written as DNA, the CDR3 is TGCGCCAGCAGCGAAGACAGGGGTTACAATGAGCAGTTCTTC.

The rearrangement joins TRBV11-3 to TRBJ2-1, with 8 bases matching TRBD2. This CDR3 spans 16 amino acids. V lost 2 bases, J lost 4 bases, and 7 bases stayed unmatched. Germline CDR1 SGHNT, CDR2 YENEEA. The CDR3 DNA reads as TGTGCCAGCAGCTTAAAAGCGGGAGCGGGGTACAATGAGCAGTTCTTC. Encoded protein: CASSLKAGAGYNEQFF.

This clone was seen a single time. The gene calls are TRBV28 and TRBJ1-1, with D possibly TRBD1 on 6 matching bases. CDR1 MDHEN and CDR2 SYDVKM come from the germline V gene. The CDR3 is 14 residues long. V lost 6 bases, J lost 3 bases, and 14 bases lay in between. The CDR3 DNA reads as TGTGCCAGCAGCTCCCCCGGACAGTACACTGAAGCTTTCTTT. Encoded protein: CASSSPGQYTEAFF.

This clone was seen a few times. The chain couples TRBV6-5 to TRBJ1-6; D possibly corresponds to TRBD1 (6 bases). This CDR3 comprises 12 residues. Trimming took 6 bases from V and 9 from J, leaving 9 bases between them. CDR1 is MNHEY and CDR2 is SVGAGI in the germline V gene. The CDR3 here is CASRGAISPLHF. Here the CDR3 DNA reads TGTGCCAGCAGGGGGGCCATTTCACCCCTCCACTTT.

The chain has TRBV19 and TRBJ2-7; 8 bases map to TRBD2. Trimming cost V 5 bases and J 6 bases; bases outside gene matches: 9. The length of the CDR3 is 14 residues. CDR1 LNHDA and CDR2 SQIVND come from the germline V gene (reference sequence). Here the CDR3 reads CASSPGAGVGEQYF. CDR3 coding DNA: TGTGCCAGTAGTCCGGGAGCGGGAGTGGGCGAGCAGTACTTC.

V usage is TRBV18 and J usage is TRBJ1-2; TRBD1 agrees at 8 bases. CDR1 and CDR2 (germline): KGHSH, LQKENI. V lost 3 bases, J lost 4 bases, and 7 bases stayed unmatched. The CDR3 is 15 amino acids. In DNA, the CDR3 is TGTGCCAGCTCACCCTTGACAGGGGAGGCCTATGGCTACACCTTC. Its translation: CASSPLTGEAYGYTF.

The chain joins TRBV5-5 to TRBJ1-1, with D possibly TRBD1 on 6 matching bases. The length of the CDR3 is 13 residues. Germline V gene data show CDR1 as SGHKS and CDR2 as YYEKEE (reference sequence). Deletions cut 4 bases from V and 1 base from J, with 8 bases between. The CDR3 loop reads CASSPQGNTEAFF. Here the CDR3 DNA reads TGTGCCAGCAGCCCACAGGGGAACACTGAAGCTTTCTTT.

The rearrangement joins TRBV28 to TRBJ2-7; 10 bases are shared with TRBD1. Losses at the gene ends were 5 bases for V and 5 bases for J; bases not matched to a gene: 9. Germline-derived CDR1 and CDR2 are MDHEN and SYDVKM. The CDR3 totals 15 residues. CDR3 sequence: CASSKGTGEIHEQYF. CDR3 bases: TGTGCCAGCAGTAAGGGGACAGGGGAAATCCACGAGCAGTACTTC.

The CDR3 DNA reads TGTGCCAGCAGCGCCAGGAACTCTGGAAACACCATATATTTT. This codes for CASSARNSGNTIYF. The chain has TRBV9 and TRBJ1-3, with unresolved D. The V gene's germline CDR1 is SGDLS and CDR2 YYNGEE. V shed 3 bases and J shed 0 bases, with 7 bases lying between them. The CDR3 is 14 residues long.

This rearrangement joins TRBV3-1 (or the pseudogene TRBV3-2) to TRBJ2-2; maybe TRBD1 (5 bases). V lost 1 base and J 2 bases, leaving 11 bases between the germline ends. Germline CDR1 and CDR2: LGHDT and YNNKEL (reference sequence). The length of the CDR3 is 16 residues. The CDR3 region is CASSQVRASNTGELFF. The CDR3 DNA reads TGTGCCAGCAGCCAAGTCAGGGCAAGCAACACCGGGGAGCTGTTTTTT.

This clone has a single count. The chain links TRBV6-5 to TRBJ2-7; D may be TRBD1 (7 bases). Between the trimmed V and J ends, which lost 6 bases and 1 base, there was a span of 13 bases. This CDR3 is 14 amino acids long. Germline loops: CDR1 MNHEY, CDR2 SVGAGI. The CDR3 sequence: CASSGGQLSYEQYF. The CDR3 nucleotides read TGTGCCAGCAGCGGGGGACAGTTATCCTACGAGCAGTACTTC.

This sequence joins TRBV28 and TRBJ2-3; possible D gene TRBD1, 7 bases. Trimming cost V 5 bases and J 3 bases, with 18 bases left between them. The CDR3 consists of 16 residues. The V gene's germline CDR1 is MDHEN and CDR2 SYDVKM. The CDR3 nucleotides are TGTGCCAGCAGTACGACATCCAGGGGGGCAACAGATACGCAGTATTTT. Residues: CASSTTSRGATDTQYF.

This chain connects TRBV6-6 to TRBJ1-1; TRBD1 matches 8 bases. CDR1 and CDR2 from the germline V gene are MNHNY and SVGAGI (reference sequence). This CDR3 contains 15 residues. V was pared by 1 base and J by 2 bases, with 3 bases of the junction left unmatched. In nucleotides, the CDR3 is TGTGCCAGCAGTTACTTTGCAGGGGGCAACACTGAAGCTTTCTTT. Translating it yields CASSYFAGGNTEAFF.

This clone was picked up one time. The chain employs TRBV19 and TRBJ2-4; 10 bases fit TRBD1. The junction had 9 bases not matched to a gene; V was cut back by 5 bases and J by 8 bases. The length of the CDR3 is 15 residues. Germline CDR1 is LNHDA and CDR2 is SQIVND (reference sequence). The CDR3 bases are TGTGCCAGTAGTCACGGACAGGGGGTCCAGGACATTCAGTACTTC. It is translated as CASSHGQGVQDIQYF.

This chain connects TRBV27 to TRBJ2-7; D ambiguous. This CDR3 is 11 amino acids long. Trimming removed 6 bases from V and 0 bases from J, with 3 bases in between. Germline lookup yields CDR1 MNHEY and CDR2 SMNVEV (reference sequence). The CDR3 region is CASRSSYEQYF. The CDR3 DNA sequence: TGTGCCAGCAGGAGCTCCTACGAGCAGTACTTC.

This rearrangement joins TRBV2 to TRBJ2-1, with 14 bases lining up with TRBD2. The CDR3 loop spans 15 amino acids. Germline V gene sequence: CDR1 SNHLY, CDR2 FYNNEI. Germline trimming cut 6 bases from V and 10 bases from J; bases unmatched to any gene: 8. The CDR3 is CASRKTSGRASEQFF. The CDR3, as DNA: TGTGCCAGCAGAAAGACTAGCGGGAGGGCCAGCGAGCAGTTCTTC.